Listed below are T cell receptor beta chains from one sample, sequenced in a study of cytomegalovirus exposure and HLA in healthy donors. Sequenced by immunoSEQ multiplex PCR; TCRdb stores in-frame clones only, minus some. Among under 150,000 clones listed, 60% to 80% were seen once. Specimen: PBMCs. These receptors originate from a woman between 25 and 40 years old in good health and CMV-seronegative. The conserved cysteine and the conserved F or W are not part of the CDR3 here. A D gene is named only where the DNA matches it firmly. Rows give clone size only sometimes, using once, few, many, or a class for an expanded clone.

clone_size	d_call	cdr3_length	v_call	cdr3_aa
-	TRBD1	11	TRBV6-5	ASRGQGRIGYT
few	TRBD1	16	TRBV14	ASSQKGGQVFSTGELF
-	-	10	TRBV27	ASQTRSGELF
once	TRBD2	18	TRBV6-1	ASSEAQGVVGGTADDEQF
-	-	11	TRBV9	ASSITVSYGYT
-	-	14	TRBV27	ASSPWGATNTGELF
few	TRBD1	11	TRBV2	ASDRDPNSPLH
-	-	11	TRBV6-1	ASSAGGTDTIY
-	-	11	TRBV19	ASSIPGAYGYT
few	TRBD1	15	TRBV11-3	ASSARGLTSGANVLT
-	TRBD1	12	TRBV19	ASSTHDRGYGYT
-	-	14	TRBV12-5	ASGVLLGSSYNEQF
-	TRBD1	11	TRBV6-5	ASKGQGPTAQY
once	-	13	TRBV19	ASTLTGTPNYGYT
-	TRBD1	11	TRBV5-1	ASSLPGGDEQY
few	TRBD1	13	TRBV5-1	ASSPSTGGRNTIY
-	TRBD1	12	TRBV7-9	ASGTATPWAEAF
few	-	12	TRBV5-1	ASSPGQSYNEQF
-	TRBD1	14	TRBV19	ASWRDSQNSNQPQH
few	-	13	TRBV11-2	ASSLGGGPRNTIY
many	-	13	TRBV4-2	ASSQDSAAVYGYT
-	TRBD1	13	TRBV6-1	ASSEPGQPNTEAF
-	-	12	TRBV2	ASIPVGGRTPLH
-	TRBD1	12	TRBV5-1	ASADRTAKNIQY
-	-	11	TRBV11-2	ASSSEQNTEAF
-	-	13	TRBV7-5	VRSLGGASTDTQY